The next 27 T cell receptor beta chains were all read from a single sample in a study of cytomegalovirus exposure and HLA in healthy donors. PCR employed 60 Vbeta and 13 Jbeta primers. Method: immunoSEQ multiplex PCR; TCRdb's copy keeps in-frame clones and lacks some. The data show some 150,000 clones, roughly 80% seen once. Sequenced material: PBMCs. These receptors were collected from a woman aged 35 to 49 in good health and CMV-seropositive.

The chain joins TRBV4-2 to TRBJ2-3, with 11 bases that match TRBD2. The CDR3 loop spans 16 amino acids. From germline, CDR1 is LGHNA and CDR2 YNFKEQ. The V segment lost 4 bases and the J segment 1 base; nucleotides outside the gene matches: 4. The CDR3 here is CASSPKLAGGTDTQYF. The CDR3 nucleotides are TGTGCCAGCAGCCCAAAACTAGCGGGGGGCACAGATACGCAGTATTTT.

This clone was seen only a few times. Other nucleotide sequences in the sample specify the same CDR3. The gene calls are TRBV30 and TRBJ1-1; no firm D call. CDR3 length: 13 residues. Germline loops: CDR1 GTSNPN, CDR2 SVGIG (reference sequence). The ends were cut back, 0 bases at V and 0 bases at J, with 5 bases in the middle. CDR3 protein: CAWSVRVNTEAFF. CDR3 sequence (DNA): TGTGCCTGGAGTGTAAGAGTGAACACTGAAGCTTTCTTT. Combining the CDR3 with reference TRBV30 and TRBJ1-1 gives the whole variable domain SQTIHQWPATLVQPVGSPLSLECTVEGTSNPNLYWYRQAAGRGLQLLFYSVGIGQISSEVPQNLSASRPQDRQFILSSKKLLLSDSGFYLCAWSVRVNTEAFFGQGTRLTVV.

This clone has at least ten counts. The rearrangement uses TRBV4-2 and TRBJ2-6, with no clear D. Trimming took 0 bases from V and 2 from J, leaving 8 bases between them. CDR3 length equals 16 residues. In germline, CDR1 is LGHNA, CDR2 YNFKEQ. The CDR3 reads CASSQDPSTGANVLTF. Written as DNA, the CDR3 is TGTGCCAGCAGCCAAGATCCCAGTACTGGGGCCAACGTCCTGACTTTC.

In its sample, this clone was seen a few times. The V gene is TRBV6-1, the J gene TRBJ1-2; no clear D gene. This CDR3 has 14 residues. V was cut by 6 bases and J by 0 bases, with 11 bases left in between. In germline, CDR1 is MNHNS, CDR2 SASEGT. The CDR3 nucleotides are TGTGCCAGCAGCCCGGGGTCCGCTAACTATGGCTACACCTTC. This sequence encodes CASSPGSANYGYTF.

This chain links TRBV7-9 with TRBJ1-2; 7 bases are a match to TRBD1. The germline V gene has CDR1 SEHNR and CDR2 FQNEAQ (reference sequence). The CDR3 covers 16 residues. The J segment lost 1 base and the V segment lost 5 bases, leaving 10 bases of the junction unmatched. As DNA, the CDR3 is TGTGCCAGCAGCCGCCCGGGACAGACCTTTAACTATGGCTACACCTTC. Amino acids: CASSRPGQTFNYGYTF.

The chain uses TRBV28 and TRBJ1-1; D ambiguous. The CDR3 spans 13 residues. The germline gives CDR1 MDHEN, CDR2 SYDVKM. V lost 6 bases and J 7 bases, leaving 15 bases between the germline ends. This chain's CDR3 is CASSQMQSVEAFF. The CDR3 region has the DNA TGTGCCAGCAGCCAGATGCAGTCCGTTGAAGCTTTCTTT.

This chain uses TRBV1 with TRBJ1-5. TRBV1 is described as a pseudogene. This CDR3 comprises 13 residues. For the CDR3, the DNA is TGCACCAGCAGCCAAGATGAGAGGCAGCCCCAGCATTTT. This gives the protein CTSSQDERQPQHF.

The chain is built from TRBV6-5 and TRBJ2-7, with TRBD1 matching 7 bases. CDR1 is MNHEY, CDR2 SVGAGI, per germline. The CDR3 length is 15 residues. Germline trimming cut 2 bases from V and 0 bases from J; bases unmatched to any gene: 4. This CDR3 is CASSYKGASSYEQYF. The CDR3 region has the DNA TGTGCCAGCAGTTACAAGGGGGCCTCCTCCTACGAGCAGTACTTC.

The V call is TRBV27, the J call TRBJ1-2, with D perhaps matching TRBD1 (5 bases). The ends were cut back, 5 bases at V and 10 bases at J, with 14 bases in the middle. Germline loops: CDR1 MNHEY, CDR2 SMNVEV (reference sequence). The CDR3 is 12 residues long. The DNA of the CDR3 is TGTGCCAGCAGTAACGGGGGTACTGACTACACCTTC. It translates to CASSNGGTDYTF.

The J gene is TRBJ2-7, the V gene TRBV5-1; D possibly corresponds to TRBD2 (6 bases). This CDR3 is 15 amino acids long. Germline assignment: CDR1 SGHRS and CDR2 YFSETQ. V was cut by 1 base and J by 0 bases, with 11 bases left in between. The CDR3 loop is CASSLLGTLSYEQYF. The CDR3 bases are TGCGCCAGCAGCTTGCTCGGGACTCTCTCCTACGAGCAGTACTTC.

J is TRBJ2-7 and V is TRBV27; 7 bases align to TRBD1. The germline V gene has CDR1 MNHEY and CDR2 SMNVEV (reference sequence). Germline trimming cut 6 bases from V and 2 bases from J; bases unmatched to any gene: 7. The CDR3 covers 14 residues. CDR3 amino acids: CASSSLDRPYEQYF. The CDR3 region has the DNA TGTGCCAGCAGCTCCCTGGACAGGCCCTACGAGCAGTACTTC.

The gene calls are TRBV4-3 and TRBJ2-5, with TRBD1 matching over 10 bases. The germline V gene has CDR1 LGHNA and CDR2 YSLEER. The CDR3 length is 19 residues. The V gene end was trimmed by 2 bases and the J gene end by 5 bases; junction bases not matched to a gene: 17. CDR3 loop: CASSQSPTVGTGVAETQYF. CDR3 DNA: TGCGCCAGCAGCCAATCCCCAACGGTAGGGACAGGGGTTGCGGAGACCCAGTACTTC.

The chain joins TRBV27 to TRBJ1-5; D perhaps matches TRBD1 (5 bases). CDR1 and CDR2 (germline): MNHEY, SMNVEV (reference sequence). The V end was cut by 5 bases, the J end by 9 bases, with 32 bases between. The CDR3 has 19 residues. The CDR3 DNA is TGTGCCAGCAGTCAATCCCCACCGGGATCCCCCGGGGGGGGTCGGCCCCAGCATTTT. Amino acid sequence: CASSQSPPGSPGGGRPQHF.

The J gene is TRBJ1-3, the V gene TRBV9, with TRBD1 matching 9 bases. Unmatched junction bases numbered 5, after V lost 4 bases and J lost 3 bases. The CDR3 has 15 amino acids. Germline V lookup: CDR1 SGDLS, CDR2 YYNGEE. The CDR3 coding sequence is TGTGCCAGCAGCTCTGGACAGGGGTTTGGAAACACCATATATTTT. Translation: CASSSGQGFGNTIYF. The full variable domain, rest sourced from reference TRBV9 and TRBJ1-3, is DSGVTQTPKHLITATGQRVTLRCSPRSGDLSVYWYQQSLDQGLQFLIQYYNGEERAKGNILERFSAQQFPDLHSELNLSSLELGDSALYFCASSSGQGFGNTIYFGEGSWLTVV.

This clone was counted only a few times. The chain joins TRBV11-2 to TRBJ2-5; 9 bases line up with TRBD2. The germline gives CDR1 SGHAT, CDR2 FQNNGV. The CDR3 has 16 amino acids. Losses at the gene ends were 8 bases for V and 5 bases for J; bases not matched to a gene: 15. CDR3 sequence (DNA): TGTGCCAGCCTACAAGGGGCTAGCGGGGCCGGGGAGACCCAGTACTTC. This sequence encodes CASLQGASGAGETQYF.

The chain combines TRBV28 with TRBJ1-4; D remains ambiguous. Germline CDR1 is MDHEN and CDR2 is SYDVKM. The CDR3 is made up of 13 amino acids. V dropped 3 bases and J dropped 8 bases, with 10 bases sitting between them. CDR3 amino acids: CASSFPLREKLFF. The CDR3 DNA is TGTGCCAGCAGTTTCCCCTTGCGGGAAAAACTGTTTTTT. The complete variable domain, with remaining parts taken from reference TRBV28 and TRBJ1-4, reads DVKVTQSSRYLVKRTGEKVFLECVQDMDHENMFWYRQDPGLGLRLIYFSYDVKMKEKGDIPEGYSVSREKKERFSLILESASTNQTSMYLCASSFPLREKLFFGSGTQLSVL.

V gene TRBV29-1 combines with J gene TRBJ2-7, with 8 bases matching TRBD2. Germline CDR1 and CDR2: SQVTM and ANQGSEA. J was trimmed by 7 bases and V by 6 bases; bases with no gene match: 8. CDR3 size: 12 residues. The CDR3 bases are TGCAGCGTAGCGGGAGCTACGCGGGAGCAGTACTTC. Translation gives CSVAGATREQYF.

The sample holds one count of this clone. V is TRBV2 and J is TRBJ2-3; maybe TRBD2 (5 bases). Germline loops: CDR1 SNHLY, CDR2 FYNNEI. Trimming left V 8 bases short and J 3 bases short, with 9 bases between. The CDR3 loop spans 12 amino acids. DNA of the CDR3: TGTGCCAGCGGAGGTTTAACAGATACGCAGTATTTT. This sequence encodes CASGGLTDTQYF.

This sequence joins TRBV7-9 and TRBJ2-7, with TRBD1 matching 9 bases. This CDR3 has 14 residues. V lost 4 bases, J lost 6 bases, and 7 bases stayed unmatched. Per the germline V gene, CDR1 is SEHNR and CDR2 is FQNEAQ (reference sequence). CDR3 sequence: CASSSGTGFVEQYF. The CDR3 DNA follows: TGTGCCAGCAGCTCCGGGACAGGGTTCGTCGAGCAGTACTTC. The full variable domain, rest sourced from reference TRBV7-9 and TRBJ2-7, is DTGVSQNPRHKITKRGQNVTFRCDPISEHNRLYWYRQTLGQGPEFLTYFQNEAQLEKSRLLSDRFSAERPKGSFSTLEIQRTEQGDSAMYLCASSSGTGFVEQYFGPGTRLTVT.

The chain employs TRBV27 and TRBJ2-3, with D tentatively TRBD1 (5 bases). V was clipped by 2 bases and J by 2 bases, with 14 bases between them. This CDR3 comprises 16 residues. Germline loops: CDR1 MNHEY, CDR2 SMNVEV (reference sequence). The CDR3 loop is CASSLRRVTDTDTQYF. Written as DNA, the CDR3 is TGTGCCAGCAGTTTACGCAGGGTGACAGACACAGATACGCAGTATTTT.

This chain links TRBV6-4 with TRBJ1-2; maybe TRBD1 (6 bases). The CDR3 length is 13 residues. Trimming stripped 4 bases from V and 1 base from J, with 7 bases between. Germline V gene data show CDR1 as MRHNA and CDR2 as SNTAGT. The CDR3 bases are TGTGCCAGCAGTGGGACAGATAACTATGGCTACACCTTC. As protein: CASSGTDNYGYTF.

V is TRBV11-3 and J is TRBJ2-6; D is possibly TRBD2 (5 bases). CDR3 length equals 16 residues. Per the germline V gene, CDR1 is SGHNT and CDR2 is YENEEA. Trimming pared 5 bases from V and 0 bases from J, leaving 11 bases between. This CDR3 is CASSVGRGSGANVLTF. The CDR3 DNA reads TGTGCCAGCAGCGTGGGCCGGGGCTCTGGGGCCAACGTCCTGACTTTC.

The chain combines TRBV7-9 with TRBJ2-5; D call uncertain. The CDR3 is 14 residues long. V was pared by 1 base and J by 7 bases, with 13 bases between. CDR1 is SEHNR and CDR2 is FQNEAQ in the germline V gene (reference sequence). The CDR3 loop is CASSLVPELVTQYF. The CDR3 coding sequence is TGTGCCAGCAGCTTAGTTCCAGAGCTAGTGACCCAGTACTTC.

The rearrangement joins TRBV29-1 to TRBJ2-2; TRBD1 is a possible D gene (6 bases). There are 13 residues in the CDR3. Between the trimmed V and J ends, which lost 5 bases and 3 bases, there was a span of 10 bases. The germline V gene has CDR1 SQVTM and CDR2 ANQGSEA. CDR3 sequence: CSVWAGDTGELFF. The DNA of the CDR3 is TGCAGCGTTTGGGCAGGGGACACCGGGGAGCTGTTTTTT.

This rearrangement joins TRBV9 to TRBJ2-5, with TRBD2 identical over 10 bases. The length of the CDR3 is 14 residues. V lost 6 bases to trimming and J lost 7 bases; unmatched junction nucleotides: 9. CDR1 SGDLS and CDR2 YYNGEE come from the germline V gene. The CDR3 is CASTWTSGGPTQYF. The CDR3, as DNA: TGTGCCAGCACCTGGACTAGCGGCGGGCCGACCCAGTACTTC.

CDR3 bases: TGTGCCAGCAGGCCTAGGAGGCTCTCCTACGAGCAGTACTTC. Residues: CASRPRRLSYEQYF. The chain combines TRBV6-1 with TRBJ2-7, with a possible D match to TRBD2 (5 bases). V dropped 6 bases and J dropped 0 bases, with 12 bases sitting between them. The V gene's germline CDR1 is MNHNS and CDR2 SASEGT. The CDR3 runs to 14 residues.

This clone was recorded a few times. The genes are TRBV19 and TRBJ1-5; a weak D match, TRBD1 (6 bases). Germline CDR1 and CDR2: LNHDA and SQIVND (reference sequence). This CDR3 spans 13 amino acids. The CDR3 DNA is TGTGCGAGTGGTGGACAGCTCAATCAGCCCCAGCATTTT. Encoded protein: CASGGQLNQPQHF.